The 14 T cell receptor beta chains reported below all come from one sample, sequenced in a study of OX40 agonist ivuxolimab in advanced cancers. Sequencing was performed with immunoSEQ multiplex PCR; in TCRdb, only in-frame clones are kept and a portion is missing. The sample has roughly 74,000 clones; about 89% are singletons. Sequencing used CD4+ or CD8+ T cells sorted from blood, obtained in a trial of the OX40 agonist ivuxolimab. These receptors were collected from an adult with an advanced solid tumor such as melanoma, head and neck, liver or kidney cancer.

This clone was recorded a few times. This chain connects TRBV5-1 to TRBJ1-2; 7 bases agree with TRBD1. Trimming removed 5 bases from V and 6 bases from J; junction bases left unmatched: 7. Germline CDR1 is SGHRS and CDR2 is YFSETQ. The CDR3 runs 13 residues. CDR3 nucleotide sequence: TGCGCCAGCAGGACAGGGTCCGGGGATGGCTACACCTTC. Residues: CASRTGSGDGYTF.

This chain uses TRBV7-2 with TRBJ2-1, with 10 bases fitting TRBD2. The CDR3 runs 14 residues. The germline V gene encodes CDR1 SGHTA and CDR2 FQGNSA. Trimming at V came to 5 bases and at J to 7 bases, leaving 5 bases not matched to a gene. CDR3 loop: CASSRTSGNNEQFF. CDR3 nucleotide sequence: TGTGCCAGCAGCCGGACTAGCGGTAATAATGAGCAGTTCTTC.

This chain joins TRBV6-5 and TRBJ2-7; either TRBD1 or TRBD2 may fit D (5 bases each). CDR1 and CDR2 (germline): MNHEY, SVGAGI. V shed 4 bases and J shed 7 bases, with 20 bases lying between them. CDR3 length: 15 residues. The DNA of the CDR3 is TGTGCCAGCAGTTTCCGCCCCGGGACGGTTTGGGAGCAGTACTTC. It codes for CASSFRPGTVWEQYF.

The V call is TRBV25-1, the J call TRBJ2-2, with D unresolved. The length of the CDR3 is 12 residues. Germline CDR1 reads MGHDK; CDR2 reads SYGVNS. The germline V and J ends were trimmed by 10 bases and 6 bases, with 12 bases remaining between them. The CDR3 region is CATGLGSGELFF. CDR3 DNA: TGTGCCACCGGTTTGGGTTCCGGGGAGCTGTTTTTT.

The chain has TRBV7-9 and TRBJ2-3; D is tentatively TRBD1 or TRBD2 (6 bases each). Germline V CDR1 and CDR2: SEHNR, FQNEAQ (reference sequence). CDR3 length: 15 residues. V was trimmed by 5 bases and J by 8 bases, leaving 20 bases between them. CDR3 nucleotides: TGTGCCAGCAGCCCCCTTAGGGGGGCGGAGGGTACGCAGTATTTT. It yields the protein CASSPLRGAEGTQYF.

CDR3 amino acids: CASNSGLSYNEQFF. Written as DNA, the CDR3 is TGTGCCAGTAATTCGGGACTCTCCTACAATGAGCAGTTCTTC. The chain uses TRBV19 and TRBJ2-1, with a possible D match to TRBD2 (6 bases). Germline V gives CDR1 LNHDA, CDR2 SQIVND (reference sequence). V was cut by 7 bases and J by 0 bases, with 10 bases left in between. The CDR3 is 14 residues long.

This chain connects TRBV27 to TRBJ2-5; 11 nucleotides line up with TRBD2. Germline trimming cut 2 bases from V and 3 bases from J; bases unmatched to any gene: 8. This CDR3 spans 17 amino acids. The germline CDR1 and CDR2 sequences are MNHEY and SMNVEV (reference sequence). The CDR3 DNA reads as TGTGCCAGCAGTTTAAGTGTCGGGACTAGCGGAGAAGAGACCCAGTACTTC. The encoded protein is CASSLSVGTSGEETQYF.

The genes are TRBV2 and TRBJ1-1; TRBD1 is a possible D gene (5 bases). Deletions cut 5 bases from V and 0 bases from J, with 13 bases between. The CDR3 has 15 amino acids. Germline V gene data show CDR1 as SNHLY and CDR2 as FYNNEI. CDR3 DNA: TGTGCCAGCAGTATCGGGGGACCCATGAACACTGAAGCTTTCTTT. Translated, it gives CASSIGGPMNTEAFF.

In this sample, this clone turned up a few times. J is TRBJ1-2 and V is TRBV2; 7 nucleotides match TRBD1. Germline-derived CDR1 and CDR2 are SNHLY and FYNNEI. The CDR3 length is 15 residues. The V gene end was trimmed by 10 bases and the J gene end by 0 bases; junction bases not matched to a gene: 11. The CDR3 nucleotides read TGTGCCACGAGAGTACAGGGGCGAGCTAACTATGGCTACACCTTC. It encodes CATRVQGRANYGYTF.

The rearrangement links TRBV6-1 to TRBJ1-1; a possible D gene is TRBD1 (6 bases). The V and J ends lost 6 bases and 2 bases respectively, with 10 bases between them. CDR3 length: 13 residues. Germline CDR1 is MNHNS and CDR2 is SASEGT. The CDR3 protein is CASSGQLNTEAFF. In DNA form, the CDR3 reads TGTGCCAGCAGCGGACAGTTAAACACTGAAGCTTTCTTT.

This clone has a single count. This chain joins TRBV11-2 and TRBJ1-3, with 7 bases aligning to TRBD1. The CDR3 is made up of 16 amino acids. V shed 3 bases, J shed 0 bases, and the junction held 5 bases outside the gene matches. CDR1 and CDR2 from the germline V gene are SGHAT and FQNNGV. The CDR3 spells CASSLEGARSGNTIYF. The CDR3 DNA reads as TGTGCCAGCAGCTTGGAGGGGGCCCGCTCTGGAAACACCATATATTTT.

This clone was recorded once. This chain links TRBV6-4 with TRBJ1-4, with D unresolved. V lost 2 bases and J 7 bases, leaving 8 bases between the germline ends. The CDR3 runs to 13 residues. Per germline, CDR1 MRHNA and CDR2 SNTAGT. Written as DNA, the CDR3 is TGTGCCAGCAGTGACAGGGAAGGTGAAAAACTGTTTTTT. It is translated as CASSDREGEKLFF.

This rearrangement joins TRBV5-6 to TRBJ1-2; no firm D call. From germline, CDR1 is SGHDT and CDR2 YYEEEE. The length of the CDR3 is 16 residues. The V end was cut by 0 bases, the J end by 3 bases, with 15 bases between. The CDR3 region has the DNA TGTGCCAGCAGCTTGGGAGCGGCCGGAGAGGACTATGGCTACACCTTC. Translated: CASSLGAAGEDYGYTF.

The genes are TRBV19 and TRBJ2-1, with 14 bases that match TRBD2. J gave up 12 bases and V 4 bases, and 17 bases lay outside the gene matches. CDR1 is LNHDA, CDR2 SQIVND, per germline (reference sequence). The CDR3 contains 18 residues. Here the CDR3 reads CASSTGLAGVSIANRQFF. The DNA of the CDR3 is TGTGCCAGTAGTACGGGACTAGCGGGAGTCTCCATCGCCAATAGGCAGTTCTTC.